The rows below give T cell receptor beta chains drawn from one sample of a study of regulatory and conventional T cells in RAG deficiency. Method: immunoSEQ multiplex PCR; TCRdb's copy keeps in-frame clones and lacks some. This sample carries 40,000 to 55,000 clones, 70% to 90% of them seen once, and the ten largest clones take approximately 0.51%. These records were also assigned to another study, of regulatory T cells.

The sample was CD4+ effector T cells sorted from blood. These receptors were taken from a human donor in good health. CDR3s include the opening cysteine and the closing phenylalanine or tryptophan. A D gene is named only where the DNA matches it firmly. A clone size is listed for some rows: how often the clone was seen (once, few, many), or a class if it is expanded.

j_call | cdr3_length | v_call | d_call | clone_size | cdr3_nt | cdr3_aa
TRBJ1-1 | 15 | TRBV11-3 | . | . | TGTGCCAGCAGCCCTACCGGGACCCTCCCCGGTGAAGCTTTCTTT | CASSPTGTLPGEAFF
TRBJ1-1 | 11 | TRBV29-1 | . | . | TGCAGCGGCGTGGGGGGCACTGAAGCTTTCTTT | CSGVGGTEAFF
TRBJ1-1 | 14 | TRBV6-5 | . | . | TGTGCCAGCAGTTACGGGGGTTCGAACACTGAAGCTTTCTTT | CASSYGGSNTEAFF
TRBJ2-7 | 14 | TRBV11-3 | TRBD1 | . | TGTGCCAGCAGACCGGGACAGGGAAGCGGCGAGCAGTACTTC | CASRPGQGSGEQYF
TRBJ2-7 | 12 | TRBV7-9 | . | . | TGTGCCAGCAGCCCCTCCGCTTACGAGCAGTACTTC | CASSPSAYEQYF
TRBJ1-5 | 15 | TRBV6-5 | TRBD1 | . | TGTGCCAGCAGGCGTACAGGGGAGTTCGGTCAGCCCCAGCATTTT | CASRRTGEFGQPQHF
TRBJ2-7 | 14 | TRBV2 | . | . | TGTGCCAGCAGTGGACTCGGCGGGACCTACGAGCAGTACTTC | CASSGLGGTYEQYF
TRBJ2-7 | 13 | TRBV6-1 | . | . | TGTGCCAGCAGTGAACGGCTCGGCTACGAGCAGTACTTC | CASSERLGYEQYF
TRBJ2-7 | 12 | TRBV29-1 | . | . | TGCAGCGTTGTAGCTAGCTCCTACGAGCAGTACTTC | CSVVASSYEQYF
TRBJ1-1 | 15 | TRBV19 | . | few | TGTGCCAGTAGTTTGCCTCCAGGGCGAGGCACTGAAGCTTTCTTT | CASSLPPGRGTEAFF
TRBJ2-1 | 16 | TRBV7-3 | TRBD1 | few | TGTGCCAGCAGCTTACGACAGGGCACGGGCTTCAATGAGCAGTTCTTC | CASSLRQGTGFNEQFF